This record concerns one T cell receptor (beta chain) sequence. Antigen unknown. The method was immunoSEQ multiplex PCR; TCRdb's version includes in-frame clones alone and lacks a portion of them. Of tens of thousands of clones listed, roughly 97% are singletons. The donors belonged to the roughly 130-subject validation cohort, separate from the roughly 650-subject first cohort. After removal of 4 bases from V and 8 bases from J, the junction contained 9 bases not matched to a gene. The CDR3 contains 15 residues. Germline CDR1 is SGHKS and CDR2 is YYEKEE (reference sequence). These data originate in a study of cytomegalovirus exposure and HLA in healthy donors. Study-wide context: The approximately 120 validation repertoires used the same platform as the approximately 670 first-cohort repertoires, a later analysis reported. Study observations and caveats: The study found most TCR sequences rare, yet found some public TCRs in many donors. That first-cohort TCR clusters tended to co-occur in the 120 or so validation repertoires was found in a later analysis.

The chain combines TRBV5-5 with TRBJ2-2; 9 nucleotides line up with TRBD1. What was sequenced was PBMCs. The sequence was collected from a man between 18 and 29 years old in good health and CMV-seronegative. The chain's CDR3 is CASSVQGAGEGELFF. In DNA, the CDR3 is TGTGCCAGCAGCGTACAGGGGGCGGGTGAGGGGGAGCTGTTTTTT.